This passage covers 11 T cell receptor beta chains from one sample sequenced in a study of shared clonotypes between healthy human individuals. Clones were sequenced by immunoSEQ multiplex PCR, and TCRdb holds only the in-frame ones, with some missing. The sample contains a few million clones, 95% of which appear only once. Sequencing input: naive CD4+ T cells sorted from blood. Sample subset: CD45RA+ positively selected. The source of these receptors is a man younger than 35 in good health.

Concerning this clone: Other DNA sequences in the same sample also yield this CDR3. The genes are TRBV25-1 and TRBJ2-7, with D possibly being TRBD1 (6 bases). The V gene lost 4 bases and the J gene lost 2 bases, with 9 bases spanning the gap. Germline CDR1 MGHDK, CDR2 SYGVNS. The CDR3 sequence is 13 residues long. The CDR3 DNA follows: TGTGCCAGCAGTGCGGCAGGGGCCTACGAGCAGTACTTC. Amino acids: CASSAAGAYEQYF.

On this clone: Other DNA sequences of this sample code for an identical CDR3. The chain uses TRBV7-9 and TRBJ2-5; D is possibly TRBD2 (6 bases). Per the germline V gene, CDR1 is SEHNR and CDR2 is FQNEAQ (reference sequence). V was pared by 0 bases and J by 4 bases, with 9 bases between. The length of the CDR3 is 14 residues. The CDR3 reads CASSLAGGGETQYF. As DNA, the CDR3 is TGTGCCAGCAGCTTAGCGGGGGGAGGAGAGACCCAGTACTTC.

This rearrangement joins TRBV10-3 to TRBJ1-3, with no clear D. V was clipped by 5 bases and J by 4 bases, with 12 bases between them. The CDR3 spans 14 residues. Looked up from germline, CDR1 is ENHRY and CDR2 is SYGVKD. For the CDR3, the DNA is TGTGCCATCAGTTTGGCCAAACAAGGAAACACCATATATTTT. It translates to CAISLAKQGNTIYF.

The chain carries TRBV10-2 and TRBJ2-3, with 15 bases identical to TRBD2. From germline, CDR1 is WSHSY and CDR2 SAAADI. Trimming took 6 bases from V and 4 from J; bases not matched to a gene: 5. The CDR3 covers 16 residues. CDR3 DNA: TGCGCCAGCAGCCAAAGGACTAGCGGGGGGGCAGATACGCAGTATTTT. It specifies CASSQRTSGGADTQYF.

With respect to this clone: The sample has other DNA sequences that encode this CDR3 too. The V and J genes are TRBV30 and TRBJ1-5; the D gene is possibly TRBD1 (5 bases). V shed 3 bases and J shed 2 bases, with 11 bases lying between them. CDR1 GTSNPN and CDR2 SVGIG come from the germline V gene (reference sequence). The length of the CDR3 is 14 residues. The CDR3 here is CAWSPWGGNQPQHF. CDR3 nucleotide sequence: TGTGCCTGGAGCCCCTGGGGCGGCAATCAGCCCCAGCATTTT.

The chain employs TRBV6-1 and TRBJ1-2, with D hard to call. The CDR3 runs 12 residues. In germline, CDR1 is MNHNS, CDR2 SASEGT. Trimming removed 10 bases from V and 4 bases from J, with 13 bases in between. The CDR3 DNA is TGTGCCACCCAGGACTTAGGCTATGGCTACACCTTC. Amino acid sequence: CATQDLGYGYTF.

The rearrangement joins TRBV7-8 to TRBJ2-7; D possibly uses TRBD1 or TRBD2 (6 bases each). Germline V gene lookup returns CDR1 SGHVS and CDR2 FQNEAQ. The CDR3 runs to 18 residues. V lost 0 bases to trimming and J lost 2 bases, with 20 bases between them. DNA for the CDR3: TGTGCCAGCAGCTTAGCAACAGGGATTTTACGGGGGCCCTACGAGCAGTACTTC. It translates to CASSLATGILRGPYEQYF.

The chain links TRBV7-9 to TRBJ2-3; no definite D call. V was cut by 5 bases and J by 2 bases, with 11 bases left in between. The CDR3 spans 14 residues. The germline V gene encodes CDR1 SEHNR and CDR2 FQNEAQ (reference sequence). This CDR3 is CASSGPYPTDTQYF. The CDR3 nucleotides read TGTGCCAGCAGCGGACCCTACCCCACAGATACGCAGTATTTT. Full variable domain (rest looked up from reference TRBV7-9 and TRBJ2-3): DTGVSQNPRHKITKRGQNVTFRCDPISEHNRLYWYRQTLGQGPEFLTYFQNEAQLEKSRLLSDRFSAERPKGSFSTLEIQRTEQGDSAMYLCASSGPYPTDTQYFGPGTRLTVL.

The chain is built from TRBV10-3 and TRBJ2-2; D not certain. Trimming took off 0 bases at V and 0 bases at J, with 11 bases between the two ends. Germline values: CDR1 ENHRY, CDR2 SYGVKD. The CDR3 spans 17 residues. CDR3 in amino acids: CAISESQRLTNTGELFF. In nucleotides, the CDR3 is TGTGCCATCAGTGAGTCGCAGAGACTTACGAACACCGGGGAGCTGTTTTTT.

CDR3 DNA sequence: TGTGCCAGCAGTTGGACTAGCGGGGGGGCTTCCGATACGCAGTATTTT. Its protein is CASSWTSGGASDTQYF. This chain links TRBV27 with TRBJ2-3, with TRBD2 identical over 15 bases. This CDR3 has 16 residues. CDR1 MNHEY and CDR2 SMNVEV come from the germline V gene (reference sequence). V gave up 4 bases and J gave up 6 bases; unmatched junction bases: 5.

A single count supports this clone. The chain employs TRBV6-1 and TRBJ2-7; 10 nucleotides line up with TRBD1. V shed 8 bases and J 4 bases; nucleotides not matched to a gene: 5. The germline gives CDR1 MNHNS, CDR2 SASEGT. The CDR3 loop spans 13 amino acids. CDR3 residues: CASYRDRGYEQYF. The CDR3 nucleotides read TGTGCCAGCTATCGGGACAGGGGTTACGAGCAGTACTTC.